The T cell receptor beta chain under discussion was sequenced for a study of blood T cell repertoires in COVID-19. Study-wide context: Sites in the United States, Italy and Spain provided acute and convalescent COVID-19 samples. PBMCs, B-cell-depleted T cells, or T cells provided the cDNA or gDNA that made up the material.

From germline, CDR1 is MGHRA and CDR2 YSYEKL. The length of the CDR3 is 14 residues. V lost 6 bases, J lost 1 base, and 3 bases stayed unmatched. In the authors' methods: Estimation of nucleated cell counts was performed using reference gene primer amplification. Sequencing used immunoSEQ multiplex PCR; TCRdb keeps in-frame clones, though not all of them. The V and J calls and clone size come from that table; D and trimming were worked out from the DNA. The sample records about 98,000 clones, approximately 80% being singletons. The sequence derives from a man between 65 and 85 years old with active or convalescent COVID-19. The chain carries TRBV4-1 and TRBJ1-1, with TRBD1 matching over 9 bases. Sequenced material: peripheral blood. CDR3 in DNA: TGCGCCAGCAGGGGGACAGGGAGGAACACTGAAGCTTTCTTT. It is translated as CASRGTGRNTEAFF.